What follows is one T cell receptor beta chain and its context. What it recognizes is unknown. RNA extraction was followed by reverse transcription into cDNA, which acted as the sequencing template. The repertoire was sequenced with immunoSEQ multiplex PCR; TCRdb's copy has only in-frame clones and lacks some. The data hold about 120,000 clones, with 35% to 40% observed a single time. This sample is part of a study of CD8+ T cells in alopecia areata. Looking at the study overall: Tofacitinib was taken orally by treated patients, and the dose was 5 to 10 mg twice daily. Patients remained on tofacitinib for 6 to 18 months and then went 6 months without it. Whole-study findings and limits: Alopecia totalis/universalis scalp especially showed more expanded CD8+ clones than normal scalp.

Researchers gathered lesional scalp punch biopsies and peripheral blood from patients with alopecia areata. The specimen sequenced was CD4+ T cells sorted from blood. The sequence was obtained from a human donor with alopecia areata.

The CDR3 DNA is TGTGCCAGCAACCGGGGGCGCAACGAGCAGTACTTC. Protein product: CASNRGRNEQYF. This rearrangement joins TRBV28 to TRBJ2-7, with D tentatively TRBD1 or TRBD2 (6 bases each). The V gene's germline CDR1 is MDHEN and CDR2 SYDVKM. Trimming stripped 7 bases from V and 5 bases from J, with 12 bases between. The CDR3 extends over 12 amino acids.